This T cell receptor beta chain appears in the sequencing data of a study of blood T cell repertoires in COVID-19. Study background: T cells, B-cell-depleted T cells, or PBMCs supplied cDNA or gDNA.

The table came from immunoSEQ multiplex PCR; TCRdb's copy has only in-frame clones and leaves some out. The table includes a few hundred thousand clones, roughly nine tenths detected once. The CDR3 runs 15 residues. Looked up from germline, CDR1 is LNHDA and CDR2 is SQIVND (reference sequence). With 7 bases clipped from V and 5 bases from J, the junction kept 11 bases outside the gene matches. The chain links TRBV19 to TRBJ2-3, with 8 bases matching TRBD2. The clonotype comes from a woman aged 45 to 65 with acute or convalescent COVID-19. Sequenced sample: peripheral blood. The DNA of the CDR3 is TGTGCCAGTAAATTAGCGGGAAGAGCAAAAGATACGCAGTATTTT. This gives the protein CASKLAGRAKDTQYF. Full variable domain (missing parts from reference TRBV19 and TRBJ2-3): DGGITQSPKYLFRKEGQNVTLSCEQNLNHDAMYWYRQDPGQGLRLIYYSQIVNDFQKGDIAEGYSVSREKKESFPLTVTSAQKNPTAFYLCASKLAGRAKDTQYFGPGTRLTVL.